The source of this T cell receptor (beta chain) is a study of tumor-infiltrating lymphocytes in localized non-small cell lung cancer (dated by TCRdb to the early 2020s). Study-level background: Patients whose samples were collected after neoadjuvant chemotherapy, as well as both smokers and never-smokers and several histologies, were included in the cohort. The paired tumor versus uninvolved lung comparison of immunoSEQ T-cell fraction included roughly 50 patients. In total, the ICON cohort consisted of more than 120 surgical patients with localized non-small cell lung cancer who had their tumors resected. Each patient contributed resected tumor tissue and uninvolved lung tissue from the same patient, described as non-adjacent to the tumor. Flow cytometry, multiplex immunofluorescence, RNA-seq, exome sequencing and proteomics were applied to the same patients as TCR sequencing, which was one of several integrated assays.

What the study reported, not specific to this receptor: In line with immunofluorescence CD3 counts, TCRbeta sequencing supported higher T cell infiltration in tumors compared with uninvolved lung tissue. Because different pieces of the same tissue were used for different assays, technical variation could not be separated from intratumor heterogeneity. Assay coverage differed among patients according to how much tissue was available, so only a subset of the cohort had TCR sequencing. The TCR-derived T-cell fraction showed no difference between the flow cytometry-defined immunotypes IM1 (good prognosis) and IM2 (poor prognosis).

The CDR3 runs 13 amino acids, cysteine and phenylalanine included. Left in the record is the CDR3 DNA by itself, 39 bases read in frame from the first base. CDR1 is given as LNHDA and CDR2 as SQIVND, both from the germline V gene (reference sequence). The trim is 1 base for V and 6 bases for J, with a gap of 9 bases between the germline ends. Note on this clone: The antigen it recognizes is unknown. Within one base of it there is no much larger clone, and no base qualities were kept.

ICON enrollment began in 2016, and the last patient was enrolled in late 2018. In a subcohort of 76 patients, fresh tumor and matched uninvolved tissue were collected for in-depth immune analyses, with TCR sequencing among those analyses. No cell sorting was done, and TCR sequencing was instead run on DNA isolated from bulk tissue. TCR sequencing with the immunoSEQ assay provided the T-cell fraction in tumor and uninvolved lung tissue. As for the authors' bioinformatics: For survival analysis, patients were divided into high (upper tertile) and low (lower two tertiles) T-cell fraction groups, which were compared by log-rank test. A signed-rank test was used to test differences in T-cell fraction between paired tumor and uninvolved lung samples. TCRdb retrieved this table from immuneACCESS and kept in-frame rearrangements only. Not all clones are present; in checked studies, unresolved V genes account for under half, and no reason is known for the remainder. That table gives V, J and clone size, and the DNA gave D and trimming. In all, the sample holds approximately 7,400 clones, and under 80% of those were seen once. The top ten constitute more than 10% of the sample.

The sequenced material came from uninvolved lung tissue not adjacent to the tumor. The chain is made from TRBV19 and TRBJ1-1; TRBD1 is perhaps the D gene, given 5 matching bases. This TCR derives from a human donor with non-small cell lung cancer. The DNA is as follows: TGTGCCAGTAGTATAGCGGGGACCGCTGAAGCTTTCTTT. This translates into CASSIAGTAEAFF.